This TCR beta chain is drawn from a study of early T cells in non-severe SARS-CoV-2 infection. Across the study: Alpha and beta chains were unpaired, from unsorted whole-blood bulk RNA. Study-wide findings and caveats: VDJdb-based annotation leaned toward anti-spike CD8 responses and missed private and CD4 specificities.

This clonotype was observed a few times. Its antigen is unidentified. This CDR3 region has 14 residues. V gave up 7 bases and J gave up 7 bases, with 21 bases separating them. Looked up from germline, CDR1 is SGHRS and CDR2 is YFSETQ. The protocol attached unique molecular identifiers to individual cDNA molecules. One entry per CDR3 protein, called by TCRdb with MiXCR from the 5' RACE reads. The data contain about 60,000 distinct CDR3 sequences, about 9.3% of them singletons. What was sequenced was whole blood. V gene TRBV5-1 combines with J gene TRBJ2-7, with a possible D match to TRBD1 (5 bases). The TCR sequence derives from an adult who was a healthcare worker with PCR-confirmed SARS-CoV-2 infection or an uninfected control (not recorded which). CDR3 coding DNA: TGCGCCAGCCGCTCGGGCCCAGGGCAAGGGGAGCAGTACGTC. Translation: CASRSGPGQGEQYV.